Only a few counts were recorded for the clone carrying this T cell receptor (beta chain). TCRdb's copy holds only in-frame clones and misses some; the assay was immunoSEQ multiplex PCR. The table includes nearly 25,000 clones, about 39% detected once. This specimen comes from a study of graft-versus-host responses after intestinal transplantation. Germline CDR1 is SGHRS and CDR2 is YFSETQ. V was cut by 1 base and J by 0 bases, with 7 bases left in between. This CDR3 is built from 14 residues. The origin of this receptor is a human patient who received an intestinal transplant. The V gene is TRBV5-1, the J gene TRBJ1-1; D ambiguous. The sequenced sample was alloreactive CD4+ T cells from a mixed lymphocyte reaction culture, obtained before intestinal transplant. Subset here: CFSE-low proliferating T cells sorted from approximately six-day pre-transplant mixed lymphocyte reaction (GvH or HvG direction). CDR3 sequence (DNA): TGCGCCAGCAGCTTGCGAGAGATGAACACTGAAGCTTTCTTT. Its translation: CASSLREMNTEAFF.